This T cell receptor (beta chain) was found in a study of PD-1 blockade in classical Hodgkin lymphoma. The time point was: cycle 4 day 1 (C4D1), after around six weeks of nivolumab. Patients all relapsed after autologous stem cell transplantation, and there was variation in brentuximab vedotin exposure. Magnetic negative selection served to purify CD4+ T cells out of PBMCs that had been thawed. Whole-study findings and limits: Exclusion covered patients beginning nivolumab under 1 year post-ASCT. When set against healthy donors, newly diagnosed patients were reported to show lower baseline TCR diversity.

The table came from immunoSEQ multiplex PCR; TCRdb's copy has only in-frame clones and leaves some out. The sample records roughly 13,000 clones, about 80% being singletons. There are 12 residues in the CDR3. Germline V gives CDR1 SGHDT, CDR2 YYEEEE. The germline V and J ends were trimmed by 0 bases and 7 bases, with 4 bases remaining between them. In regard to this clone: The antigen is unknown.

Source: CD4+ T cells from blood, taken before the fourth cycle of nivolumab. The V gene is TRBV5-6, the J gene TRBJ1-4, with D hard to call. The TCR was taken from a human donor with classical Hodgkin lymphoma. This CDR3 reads CASSLGGEKLFF. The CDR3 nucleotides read TGTGCCAGCAGCTTGGGTGGTGAAAAACTGTTTTTT.